This record concerns one TCR beta chain sequence. This record comes from a study of identical twins. One entry per CDR3 protein, called by TCRdb with MiXCR from the 5' RACE reads. The sample has 250,000 or so distinct CDR3 sequences; approximately 8.6% are singletons. This sample was shared with a second study, whose subject was yellow fever vaccine responses in identical twins.

Sample: CD8+ T cells sorted from blood. The TCR sequence derives from a woman between 18 and 29 years old in good health.

In nucleotides, the CDR3 is TGTGCCAGCAGTTTACTAGCGGGAGAGAACAATGAGCAGTTCTTC. Its translation is CASSLLAGENNEQFF. The rearrangement joins TRBV28 to TRBJ2-1, with 10 bases identical to TRBD2. The trim removed 2 bases at V and 5 bases at J, leaving 3 bases unmatched. In germline, CDR1 is MDHEN, CDR2 SYDVKM. The CDR3 has 15 residues.